This T cell receptor beta chain is drawn from a study of T-cell reconstitution after alpha-beta-depleted transplantation in children (dated by TCRdb to 2016 to 2017). Describing the broader study: Using TCR repertoire profiling, the study quantitatively followed how T-cell immune reconstitution unfolded in children after TCRalphabeta/CD19-depleted allogeneic hematopoietic cell transplantation. The investigation overall reported the following: Apparently early alphabetaT-cell count recovery about two months after transplant reportedly relied on only several hundred rapidly expanded clones derived from non-depleted graft cells. In some patients, the high TCRbeta diversity seen at day 60 was put down to recipient T cells and intrathymic progenitors that had survived conditioning. Hyperexpanded clone frequencies declined over subsequent months; after one year, T-cell counts and TCRbeta diversity were mostly attributed to newly produced T cells.

The treatment or condition label of this sample denotes: allogeneic hematopoietic cell transplantation with graft depleted of TCRalphabeta T cells and CD19 B cells. The transplant recipients were children given TCRalphabeta/CD19-depleted allogeneic hematopoietic cell grafts. This clonotype occurred many times. Its specific antigen is unknown. The input lacks base qualities; no much larger clone sits a single base away. Preparation of the library involved PCR. TCRdb shows the sequencer as Illumina HiSeq 2500. To normalize quantification of the TCRbeta repertoire, the TCR libraries were built with molecular barcoding that relied on unique molecular identifiers. The public reads were run again by TCRdb, first through fastp at Q25 and then through MiXCR, and only productive beta chains were kept. Each entry is one CDR3 protein sequence, shown with its most common DNA and genes. A total of about 280,000 distinct CDR3 sequences appear in this sample, under 14% of them only once. Of the sample, around 24% falls within the top ten clones.

This sequence was found in a male patient between 2 and 9 years old who had a stem cell transplant for chronic granulomatous disease, so the T cells may come from the graft donor. Source: peripheral blood, taken 180 days after TCRalphabeta/CD19-depleted stem cell transplant.

The CDR3 corresponds to CAISAQLVRTGVMNTEAFF. The DNA reads as follows: TGTGCCATCAGTGCCCAACTCGTACGGACAGGGGTAATGAACACTGAAGCTTTCTTT. This sequence uses TRBV10-3 and TRBJ1-1; 9 central bases correspond to TRBD1. V trim: 4 bases; J trim: 0 bases; unmatched bases: 15. CDR1 and CDR2 are read off the germline V gene as ENHRY and SYGVKD. The CDR3, from cysteine to phenylalanine, totals 19 residues. Only the CDR3 DNA stays, 57 bases, in frame from base 1.